These T cell receptor beta chains were read from a single sample in a study of blood T cells in healthy people across ages. TCRdb redid the calling of the 5' RACE reads with MiXCR, one entry per CDR3 protein. The sample consists of hundreds of thousands of distinct CDR3 sequences, under 25% of them appearing once. Source material: blood. All receptors derive from a man in his 70s in good health. CDR3s include the opening cysteine and the closing phenylalanine or tryptophan. The order of the fields is D gene, clone size, V gene, J gene, CDR3 DNA, CDR3 protein. The D gene is left open where the match is weak. Clone size appears in some rows only: once, few, many, or a class for an expanded clone.

D gene: TRBD1
clone size: few
V gene: TRBV13
J gene: TRBJ2-1
CDR3 DNA: TGTGCCAGCAGACTTCCGGGACAGGGGGCTAATGAGCAGTTCTTC
CDR3 protein: CASRLPGQGANEQFF

D gene: TRBD2
clone size: few
V gene: TRBV20-1
J gene: TRBJ2-7
CDR3 DNA: TGCAGTGCTACTAGCGGAGTCTCCTACGAGCAGTACTTC
CDR3 protein: CSATSGVSYEQYF

D gene: NA
clone size: NA
V gene: TRBV7-2
J gene: TRBJ2-6
CDR3 DNA: TGTGCCAGCAGCCGAGAGGCAGGTGGGGCCAACGTCCTGACTTTC
CDR3 protein: CASSREAGGANVLTF

D gene: TRBD2
clone size: NA
V gene: TRBV5-1
J gene: TRBJ2-7
CDR3 DNA: TGCGCCAGCAGCGGGACTAGCGGGAACCACGAGCAGTACTTC
CDR3 protein: CASSGTSGNHEQYF

D gene: NA
clone size: few
V gene: TRBV14
J gene: TRBJ2-7
CDR3 DNA: TGTGCTAGCAGCCAGAGGGCCTTCTCCTACGAGCAGTACTTC
CDR3 protein: CASSQRAFSYEQYF

D gene: NA
clone size: NA
V gene: TRBV6-2/TRBV6-3
J gene: TRBJ1-1
CDR3 DNA: TGTGCCAGCAGTTACTCCGGCAGGGAATACACTGAAGCTTTCTTT
CDR3 protein: CASSYSGREYTEAFF

D gene: NA
clone size: few
V gene: TRBV9
J gene: TRBJ2-5
CDR3 DNA: TGTGCCAGCAGCGTAGCGTCGGATCAAGAGACCCAGTACTTC
CDR3 protein: CASSVASDQETQYF

D gene: NA
clone size: NA
V gene: TRBV3-1
J gene: TRBJ2-7
CDR3 DNA: TGTGCCAGCAGCCAAGAAGGGAAGGGTGAAGAGCAGTACTTC
CDR3 protein: CASSQEGKGEEQYF

D gene: TRBD2
clone size: many
V gene: TRBV2
J gene: TRBJ2-1
CDR3 DNA: TGTGCCAGCAGTGAAGGGGAGCTAGCGGGGAGCTCCTACAATGAGCAGTTCTTC
CDR3 protein: CASSEGELAGSSYNEQFF

D gene: TRBD1
clone size: few
V gene: TRBV10-3
J gene: TRBJ1-4
CDR3 DNA: TGTGCCATCAGTGAGTCTGCAGGGGGTGGCGAAAAACTGTTTTTT
CDR3 protein: CAISESAGGGEKLFF

D gene: NA
clone size: NA
V gene: TRBV9
J gene: TRBJ1-3
CDR3 DNA: TGTGCCAGCAGCGCAACCGGCTCTGGAAACACCATATATTTT
CDR3 protein: CASSATGSGNTIYF

D gene: NA
clone size: NA
V gene: TRBV5-1
J gene: TRBJ2-6
CDR3 DNA: TGCGCCAGCAGCTTGGAAAGTGCAGTCCTCGGGGCCAACGTCCTGACTTTC
CDR3 protein: CASSLESAVLGANVLTF

D gene: NA
clone size: NA
V gene: TRBV12-3/TRBV12-4
J gene: TRBJ1-2
CDR3 DNA: TGTGCCAGCAGTTTAACAGTCTATGGCTACACCTTC
CDR3 protein: CASSLTVYGYTF

D gene: TRBD2
clone size: few
V gene: TRBV4-1
J gene: TRBJ2-2
CDR3 DNA: TGCGCCAGCAGCCTAATCGGGGGGACGGGCGGGGAGCTGTTTTTT
CDR3 protein: CASSLIGGTGGELFF

D gene: TRBD2
clone size: few
V gene: TRBV4-2
J gene: TRBJ2-1
CDR3 DNA: TGTGCCAGCAGCCAAGACCCTAGCGGGATCGCGGAATTCTTC
CDR3 protein: CASSQDPSGIAEFF

D gene: NA
clone size: NA
V gene: TRBV3-1
J gene: TRBJ1-1
CDR3 DNA: TGTGCCAGCAGCCAAACAGGGCTGGGTGAAGCTTTCTTT
CDR3 protein: CASSQTGLGEAFF

D gene: NA
clone size: few
V gene: TRBV7-9
J gene: TRBJ1-2
CDR3 DNA: TGTGCCAGCAGCCCCCGGGGGGCCCTGGGCTACGGCTACACCTTC
CDR3 protein: CASSPRGALGYGYTF

D gene: NA
clone size: few
V gene: TRBV5-1
J gene: TRBJ2-7
CDR3 DNA: TGCGCCAGCAGCTTACCTAGCGCGACATACGAGCAGTACTTC
CDR3 protein: CASSLPSATYEQYF

D gene: TRBD2
clone size: few
V gene: TRBV29-1
J gene: TRBJ2-5
CDR3 DNA: TGCAGCGTTGAAGTTTCATCGGGGGGGCGGGGAGAGACCCAGTACTTC
CDR3 protein: CSVEVSSGGRGETQYF

D gene: NA
clone size: NA
V gene: TRBV9
J gene: TRBJ2-3
CDR3 DNA: TGTGCCAGCAGCGTACAACCCGCAGATACGCAGTATTTT
CDR3 protein: CASSVQPADTQYF

D gene: NA
clone size: many
V gene: TRBV27
J gene: TRBJ2-7
CDR3 DNA: TGTGCCAGCAGTTTGGGAGTGGGGTTCCCCTACGAGCAGTACTTC
CDR3 protein: CASSLGVGFPYEQYF

D gene: NA
clone size: NA
V gene: TRBV20-1
J gene: TRBJ2-1
CDR3 DNA: TGCAGTGCCAGACGCGGACAGTGGGGCTTCAATGAGCAGTTCTTC
CDR3 protein: CSARRGQWGFNEQFF

D gene: NA
clone size: NA
V gene: TRBV12-3/TRBV12-4
J gene: TRBJ2-3
CDR3 DNA: TGTGCCAGCGGGTTATTCACAGATACGCAGTATTTT
CDR3 protein: CASGLFTDTQYF

D gene: TRBD1
clone size: NA
V gene: TRBV2
J gene: TRBJ2-7
CDR3 DNA: TGTGCCAGCATGGGACAGGATTCCTACGAGCAGTACTTC
CDR3 protein: CASMGQDSYEQYF

D gene: TRBD2
clone size: few
V gene: TRBV7-9
J gene: TRBJ2-1
CDR3 DNA: TGTGCCAGCAGCTCGCAGCGGGAGGGCAATGAGCAGTTCTTC
CDR3 protein: CASSSQREGNEQFF

D gene: TRBD1
clone size: NA
V gene: TRBV5-1
J gene: TRBJ2-5
CDR3 DNA: TGCGCCAGCAGCTTTGAGACAGGGGCGCACCAAGAGACCCAGTACTTC
CDR3 protein: CASSFETGAHQETQYF

D gene: TRBD2
clone size: few
V gene: TRBV20-1
J gene: TRBJ2-1
CDR3 DNA: TGCAGTGCCGATAGCGGGAGAGACAACAATGAGCAGTTCTTC
CDR3 protein: CSADSGRDNNEQFF

D gene: NA
clone size: few
V gene: TRBV7-9
J gene: TRBJ1-1
CDR3 DNA: TGTGCCAGCATTCGGGGGGGGAAAAGGAACACTGAAGCTTTCTTT
CDR3 protein: CASIRGGKRNTEAFF

D gene: NA
clone size: few
V gene: TRBV5-1
J gene: TRBJ2-6
CDR3 DNA: TGCGCCAGCAGCCTGGTACCCCGGGGTAATGGGGCCAACGTCCTGACTTTC
CDR3 protein: CASSLVPRGNGANVLTF

D gene: NA
clone size: NA
V gene: TRBV2
J gene: TRBJ2-2
CDR3 DNA: TGTGCCAGCAGTGGCCAGGGGCCCGGGGAGCTGTTTTTT
CDR3 protein: CASSGQGPGELFF

D gene: TRBD2
clone size: NA
V gene: TRBV4-1
J gene: TRBJ2-7
CDR3 DNA: TGCGCCAGCAGCCAAGATGAGGTTCGGCGGGGGACCTCCTACGAGCAGTACTTC
CDR3 protein: CASSQDEVRRGTSYEQYF

D gene: TRBD2
clone size: few
V gene: TRBV3-1
J gene: TRBJ2-1
CDR3 DNA: TGTGCCAGCAGCCAACCTCCGACTAGCGGGATAAGCTCCTACAATGAGCAGTTCTTC
CDR3 protein: CASSQPPTSGISSYNEQFF

D gene: NA
clone size: few
V gene: TRBV6-2/TRBV6-3
J gene: TRBJ2-7
CDR3 DNA: TGTGCCAGCAGAATACAATCAGCGGGTTCCTACGAGCAGTACTTC
CDR3 protein: CASRIQSAGSYEQYF

D gene: NA
clone size: NA
V gene: TRBV28
J gene: TRBJ2-7
CDR3 DNA: TGTGCCAGCACTCCAGGGGGTGATCCGGGACTGGGGGCCTACGAGCAGTACTTC
CDR3 protein: CASTPGGDPGLGAYEQYF

D gene: NA
clone size: NA
V gene: TRBV3-1
J gene: TRBJ2-1
CDR3 DNA: TGTGCCAGCAGCCCTCTATGGGGGGAGTTCTACAATGAGCAGTTCTTC
CDR3 protein: CASSPLWGEFYNEQFF

D gene: NA
clone size: many
V gene: TRBV2
J gene: TRBJ2-5
CDR3 DNA: TGTGCCAGCAGTGAACAGGTACAAGAGACCCAGTACTTC
CDR3 protein: CASSEQVQETQYF

D gene: NA
clone size: NA
V gene: TRBV9
J gene: TRBJ1-4
CDR3 DNA: TGTGCCAGCAGCGCAAGGACGGCAACTAATGAAAAACTGTTTTTT
CDR3 protein: CASSARTATNEKLFF

D gene: NA
clone size: NA
V gene: TRBV21-1
J gene: TRBJ2-1
CDR3 DNA: TGTGCCAGCAGCACCAGGGGTGGGACTAGCTCCTACAATGAGCAGTTCTTC
CDR3 protein: CASSTRGGTSSYNEQFF

D gene: TRBD2
clone size: NA
V gene: TRBV5-1
J gene: TRBJ2-1
CDR3 DNA: TGCGCCAGCAGCTTGGATTGGGCTAGCGGGATTACTGAGCAGTTCTTC
CDR3 protein: CASSLDWASGITEQFF

D gene: NA
clone size: few
V gene: TRBV2
J gene: TRBJ1-4
CDR3 DNA: TGTGCCAGCAGCCAGGGGCGGAGTAATGAAAAACTGTTTTTT
CDR3 protein: CASSQGRSNEKLFF

D gene: TRBD2
clone size: few
V gene: TRBV20-1
J gene: TRBJ2-4
CDR3 DNA: TGCAGTGCTGCGGGAGAGAAACCCCAAGCCAAAAACATTCAGTACTTC
CDR3 protein: CSAAGEKPQAKNIQYF

D gene: NA
clone size: few
V gene: TRBV6-2/TRBV6-3
J gene: TRBJ2-1
CDR3 DNA: TGTGCCAGCAGTCCCGAGCTGGCCACCTACAATGAGCAGTTCTTC
CDR3 protein: CASSPELATYNEQFF

D gene: NA
clone size: NA
V gene: TRBV6-5
J gene: TRBJ1-5
CDR3 DNA: TGTGCCAGCAACCCTACAGGGTACGATCAGCCCCAGCATTTT
CDR3 protein: CASNPTGYDQPQHF

D gene: NA
clone size: few
V gene: TRBV5-4
J gene: TRBJ1-2
CDR3 DNA: TGTGCCAGCAGTTGGGCCAGGGGCCATGGCTACACCTTC
CDR3 protein: CASSWARGHGYTF